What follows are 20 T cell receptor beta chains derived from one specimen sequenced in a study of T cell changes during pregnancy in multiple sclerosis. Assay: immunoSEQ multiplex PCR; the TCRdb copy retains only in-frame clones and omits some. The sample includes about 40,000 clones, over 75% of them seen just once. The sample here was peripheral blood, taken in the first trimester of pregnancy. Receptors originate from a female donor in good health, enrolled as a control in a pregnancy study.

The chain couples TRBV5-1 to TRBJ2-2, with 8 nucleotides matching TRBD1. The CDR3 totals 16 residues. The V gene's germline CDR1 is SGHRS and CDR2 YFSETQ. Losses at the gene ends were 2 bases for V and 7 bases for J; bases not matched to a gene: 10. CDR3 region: CASSLPTGGTNGELFF. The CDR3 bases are TGCGCCAGCAGCTTACCCACAGGGGGAACGAACGGGGAGCTGTTTTTT.

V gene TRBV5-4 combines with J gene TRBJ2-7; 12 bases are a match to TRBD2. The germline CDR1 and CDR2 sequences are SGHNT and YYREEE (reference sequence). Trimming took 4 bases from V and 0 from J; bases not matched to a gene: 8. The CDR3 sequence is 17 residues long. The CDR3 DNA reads TGTGCCAGCAGCGGGACTAGCGGGCGGTTCCCCTCCTACGAGCAGTACTTC. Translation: CASSGTSGRFPSYEQYF.

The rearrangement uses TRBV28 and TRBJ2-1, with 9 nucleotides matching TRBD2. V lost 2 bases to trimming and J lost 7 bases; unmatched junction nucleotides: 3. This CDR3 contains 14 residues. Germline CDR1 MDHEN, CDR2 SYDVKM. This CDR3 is CASSLGLAGNEQFF. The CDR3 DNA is TGTGCCAGCAGTTTAGGGCTAGCGGGGAATGAGCAGTTCTTC.

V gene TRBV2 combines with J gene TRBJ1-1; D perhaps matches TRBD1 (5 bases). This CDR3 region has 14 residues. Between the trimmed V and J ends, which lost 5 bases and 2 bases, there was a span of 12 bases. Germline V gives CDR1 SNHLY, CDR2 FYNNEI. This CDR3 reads CASSLDKLNTEAFF. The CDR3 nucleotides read TGTGCCAGCAGTCTGGACAAACTTAACACTGAAGCTTTCTTT.

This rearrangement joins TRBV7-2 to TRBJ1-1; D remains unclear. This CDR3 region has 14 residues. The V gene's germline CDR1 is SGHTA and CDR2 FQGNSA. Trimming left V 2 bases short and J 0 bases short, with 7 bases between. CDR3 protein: CASSLLYMNTEAFF. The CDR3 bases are TGTGCCAGCAGCTTACTATATATGAACACTGAAGCTTTCTTT.

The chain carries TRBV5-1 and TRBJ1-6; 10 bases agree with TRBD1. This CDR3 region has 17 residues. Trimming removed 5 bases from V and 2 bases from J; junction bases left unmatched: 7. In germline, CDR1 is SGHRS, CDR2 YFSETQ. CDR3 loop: CASSSGTGVPYNSPLHF. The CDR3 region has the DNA TGCGCCAGCAGTTCCGGGACAGGGGTACCCTATAATTCACCCCTCCACTTT.

The CDR3 loop is CASTGSVGPGELFF. CDR3 nucleotides: TGTGCCAGCACCGGTAGCGTAGGTCCCGGGGAGCTGTTTTTT. The chain uses TRBV6-1 and TRBJ2-2, with D tentatively TRBD2 (5 bases). Germline-derived CDR1 and CDR2 are MNHNS and SASEGT. V lost 7 bases and J lost 6, with 15 bases in between. The CDR3 covers 14 residues.

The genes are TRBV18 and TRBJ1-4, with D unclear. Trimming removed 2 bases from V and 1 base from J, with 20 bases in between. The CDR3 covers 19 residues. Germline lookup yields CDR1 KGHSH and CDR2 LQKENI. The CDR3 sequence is CASSPGPRIAGGTNEKLFF. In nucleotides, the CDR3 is TGTGCCAGCTCACCAGGGCCTAGGATAGCCGGAGGAACTAATGAAAAACTGTTTTTT.

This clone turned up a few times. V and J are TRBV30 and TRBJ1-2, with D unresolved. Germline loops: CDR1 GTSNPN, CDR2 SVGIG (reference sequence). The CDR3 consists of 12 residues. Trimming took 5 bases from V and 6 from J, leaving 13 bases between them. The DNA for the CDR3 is TGTGCCTGGGAGAAGGAGAGTGATGGCTACACCTTC. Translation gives CAWEKESDGYTF.

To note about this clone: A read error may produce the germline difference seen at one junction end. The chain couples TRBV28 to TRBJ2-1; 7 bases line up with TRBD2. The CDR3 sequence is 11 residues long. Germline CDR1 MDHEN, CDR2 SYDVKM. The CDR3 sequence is CATMRGREPFF. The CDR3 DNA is TGTGCCACCATGAGAGGGCGGGAGCCGTTCTTC.

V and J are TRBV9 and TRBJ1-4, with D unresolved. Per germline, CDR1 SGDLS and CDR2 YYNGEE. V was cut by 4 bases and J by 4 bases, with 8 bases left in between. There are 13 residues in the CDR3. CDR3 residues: CASSRGNNEKLFF. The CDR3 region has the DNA TGTGCCAGCAGCCGCGGTAATAATGAAAAACTGTTTTTT.

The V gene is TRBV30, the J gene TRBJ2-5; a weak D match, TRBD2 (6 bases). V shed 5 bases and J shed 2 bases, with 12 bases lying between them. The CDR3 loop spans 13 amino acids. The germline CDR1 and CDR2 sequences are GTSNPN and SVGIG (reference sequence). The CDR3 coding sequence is TGTGCCTGGTCGCCGGGAGAGCAAGAGACCCAGTACTTC. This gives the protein CAWSPGEQETQYF.

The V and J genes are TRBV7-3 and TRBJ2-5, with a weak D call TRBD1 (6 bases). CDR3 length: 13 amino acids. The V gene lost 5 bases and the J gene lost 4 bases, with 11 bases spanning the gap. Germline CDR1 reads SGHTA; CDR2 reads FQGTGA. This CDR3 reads CASSPGVAETQYF. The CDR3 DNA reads TGTGCCAGCAGCCCAGGGGTCGCAGAGACCCAGTACTTC. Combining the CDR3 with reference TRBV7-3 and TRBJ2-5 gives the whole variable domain GAGVSQTPSNKVTEKGKYVELRCDPISGHTALYWYRQSLGQGPEFLIYFQGTGAADDSGLPNDRFFAVRPEGSVSTLKIQRTERGDSAVYLCASSPGVAETQYFGPGTRLLVL.

The CDR3 is CASSPDRGRFQPQHF. In nucleotides, the CDR3 is TGCGCCAGCAGCCCCGACAGGGGGCGCTTTCAGCCCCAGCATTTT. The rearrangement uses TRBV4-1 and TRBJ1-5, with 10 nucleotides matching TRBD1. CDR3 size: 15 residues. In germline, CDR1 is MGHRA, CDR2 YSYEKL. The trim removed 4 bases at V and 6 bases at J, leaving 6 bases unmatched.

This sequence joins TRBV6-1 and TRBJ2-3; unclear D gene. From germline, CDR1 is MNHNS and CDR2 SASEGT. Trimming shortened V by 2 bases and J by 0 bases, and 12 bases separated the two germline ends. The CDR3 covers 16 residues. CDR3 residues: CASSESQFTSTDTQYF. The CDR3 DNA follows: TGTGCCAGCAGTGAATCACAGTTTACTAGCACAGATACGCAGTATTTT.

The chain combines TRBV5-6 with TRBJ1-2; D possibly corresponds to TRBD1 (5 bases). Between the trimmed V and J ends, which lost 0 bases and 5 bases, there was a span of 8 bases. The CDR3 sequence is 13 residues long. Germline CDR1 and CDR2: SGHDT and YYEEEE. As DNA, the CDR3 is TGTGCCAGCAGCTTGGCTGGGGGGTATGGCTACACCTTC. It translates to CASSLAGGYGYTF.

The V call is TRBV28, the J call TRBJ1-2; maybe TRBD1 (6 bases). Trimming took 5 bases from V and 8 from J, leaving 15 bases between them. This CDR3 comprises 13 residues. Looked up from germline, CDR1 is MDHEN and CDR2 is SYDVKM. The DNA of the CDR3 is TGTGCCAGCAGTAACAGGGCCTCTTGGGGCTACACCTTC. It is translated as CASSNRASWGYTF.

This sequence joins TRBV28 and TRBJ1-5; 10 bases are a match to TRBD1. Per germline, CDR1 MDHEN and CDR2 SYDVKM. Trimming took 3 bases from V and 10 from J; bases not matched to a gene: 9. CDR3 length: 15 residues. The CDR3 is CASSLLGTGVRPQHF. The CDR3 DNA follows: TGTGCCAGCAGTTTGTTGGGGACAGGGGTAAGACCCCAGCATTTT.

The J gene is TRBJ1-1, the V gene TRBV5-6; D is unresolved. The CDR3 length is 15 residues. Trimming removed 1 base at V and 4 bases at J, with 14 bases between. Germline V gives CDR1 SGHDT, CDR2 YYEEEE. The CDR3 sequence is CASSLTPGEATEAFF. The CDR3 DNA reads TGTGCCAGCAGCTTGACTCCCGGGGAGGCCACTGAAGCTTTCTTT.

CDR3 DNA: TGTGCCAGCAGCTCGGACATTGGGGAGACCCAGTACTTC. Translated, it gives CASSSDIGETQYF. The J gene is TRBJ2-5, the V gene TRBV5-6; possible D gene TRBD1, 5 bases. Per the germline V gene, CDR1 is SGHDT and CDR2 is YYEEEE. This CDR3 is 13 amino acids long. V was pared by 3 bases and J by 5 bases, with 11 bases between.